The clone carrying this T cell receptor beta chain was counted only a few times. The target antigen is unknown. TCR beta CDR3 regions were amplified from RNA. Researchers ran a first-round RT-PCR on the TCR CDR3 using the HTBI primer set. Using its own MiXCR run on the multiplex PCR reads, TCRdb lists one record per CDR3 protein. The sample consists of more than 550,000 distinct CDR3 sequences, roughly 20% of them appearing once. This sample is drawn from a study of T cells in Graves' hyperthyroidism and ophthalmopathy. V was clipped by 0 bases and J by 2 bases, with 17 bases between them. The CDR3 spans 16 residues. Germline V gene sequence: CDR1 DFQATT, CDR2 SNEGSKA (reference sequence). The study's findings and limits: In blood, most of the thyroid clonotypes expanded above 0.001 were also present.

The receptor was isolated from a woman between 45 and 60 years old with Graves' hyperthyroidism that later progressed to Graves' ophthalmopathy. The J gene is TRBJ2-7, the V gene TRBV20-1; perhaps TRBD2 as D (5 bases). The material sequenced was blood. In DNA form, the CDR3 reads TGCAGTGCTAGAGATCGCGGACGGACTGGGCCCTACGAGCAGTACTTC. This encodes CSARDRGRTGPYEQYF.